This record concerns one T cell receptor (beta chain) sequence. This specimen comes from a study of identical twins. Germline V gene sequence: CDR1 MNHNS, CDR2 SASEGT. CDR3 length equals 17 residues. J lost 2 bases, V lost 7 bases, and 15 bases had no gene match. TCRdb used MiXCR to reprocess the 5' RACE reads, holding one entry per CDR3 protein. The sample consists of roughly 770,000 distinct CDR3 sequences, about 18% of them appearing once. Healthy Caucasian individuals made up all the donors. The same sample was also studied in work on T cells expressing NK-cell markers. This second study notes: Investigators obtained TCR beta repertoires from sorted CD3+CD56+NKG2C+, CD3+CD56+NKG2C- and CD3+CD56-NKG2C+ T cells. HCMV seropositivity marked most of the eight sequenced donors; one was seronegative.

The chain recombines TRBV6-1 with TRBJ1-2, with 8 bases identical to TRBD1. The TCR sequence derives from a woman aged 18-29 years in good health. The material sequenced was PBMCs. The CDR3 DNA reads TGTGCCAGCACCCGACTTGCTACAGGGGGAACGAACTATGGCTACACCTTC. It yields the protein CASTRLATGGTNYGYTF.